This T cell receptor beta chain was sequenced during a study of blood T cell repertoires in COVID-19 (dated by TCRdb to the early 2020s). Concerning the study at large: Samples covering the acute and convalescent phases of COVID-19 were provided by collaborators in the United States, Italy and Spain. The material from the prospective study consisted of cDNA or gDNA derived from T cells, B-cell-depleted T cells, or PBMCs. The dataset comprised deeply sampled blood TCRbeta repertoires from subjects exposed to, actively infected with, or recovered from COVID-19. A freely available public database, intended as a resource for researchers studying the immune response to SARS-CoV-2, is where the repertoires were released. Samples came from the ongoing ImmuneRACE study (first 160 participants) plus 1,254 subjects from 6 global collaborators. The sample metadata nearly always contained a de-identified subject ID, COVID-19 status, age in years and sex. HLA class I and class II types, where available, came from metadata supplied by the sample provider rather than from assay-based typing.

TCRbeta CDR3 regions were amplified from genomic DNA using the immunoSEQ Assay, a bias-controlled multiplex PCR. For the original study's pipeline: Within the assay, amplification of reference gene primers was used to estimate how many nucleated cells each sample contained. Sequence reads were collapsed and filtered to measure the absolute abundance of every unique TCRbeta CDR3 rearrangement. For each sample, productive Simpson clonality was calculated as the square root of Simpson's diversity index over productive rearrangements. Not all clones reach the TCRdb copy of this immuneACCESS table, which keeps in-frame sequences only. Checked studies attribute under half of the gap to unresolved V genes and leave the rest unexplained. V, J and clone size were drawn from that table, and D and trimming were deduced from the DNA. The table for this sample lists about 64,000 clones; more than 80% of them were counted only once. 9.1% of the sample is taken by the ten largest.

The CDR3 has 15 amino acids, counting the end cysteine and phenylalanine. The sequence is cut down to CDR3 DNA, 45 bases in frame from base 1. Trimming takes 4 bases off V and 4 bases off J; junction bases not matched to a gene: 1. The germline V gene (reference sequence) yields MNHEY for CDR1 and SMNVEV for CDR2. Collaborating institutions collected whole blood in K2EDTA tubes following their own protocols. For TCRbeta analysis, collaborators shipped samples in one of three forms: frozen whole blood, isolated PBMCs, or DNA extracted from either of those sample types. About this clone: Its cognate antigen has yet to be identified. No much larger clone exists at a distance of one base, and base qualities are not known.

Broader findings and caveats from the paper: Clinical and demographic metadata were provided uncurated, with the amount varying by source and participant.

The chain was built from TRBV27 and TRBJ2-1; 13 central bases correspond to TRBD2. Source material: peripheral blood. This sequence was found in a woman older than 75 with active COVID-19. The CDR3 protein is CASSSGLAGYNEQFF. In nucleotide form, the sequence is TGTGCCAGCAGTTCGGGACTAGCGGGATACAATGAGCAGTTCTTC.